These 17 T cell receptor beta chains were sequenced from one sample in a study of control samples from healthy donors and cancer patients. TCRdb's table, derived via immunoSEQ multiplex PCR, lists solely in-frame clones and lacks some. The sample lists some 78,000 clones, about 89% seen once, with 7.5% to 8% in the top ten. The sample taken for sequencing was blood. All receptors derive from a woman aged 55 to 70 in good health.

Here the CDR3 reads CASSLMGEYGYTF. The CDR3 DNA follows: TGCGCCAGCAGCTTGATGGGGGAATATGGCTACACCTTC. The chain combines TRBV5-1 with TRBJ1-2, with D perhaps matching TRBD1 (5 bases). Germline values: CDR1 SGHRS, CDR2 YFSETQ. Deletions cut 1 base from V and 5 bases from J, with 9 bases between. The length of the CDR3 is 13 residues.

The CDR3 loop is CASSLYWAPDGELFF. The CDR3 bases are TGTGCCAGCAGTTTATACTGGGCCCCAGACGGGGAGCTGTTTTTT. The J gene is TRBJ2-2, the V gene TRBV28; D call uncertain. Trimming took 1 base from V and 7 from J, leaving 13 bases between them. The CDR3 has 15 residues. Per germline, CDR1 MDHEN and CDR2 SYDVKM.

The chain uses TRBV3-1 (or the pseudogene TRBV3-2) and TRBJ1-2; unclear D gene. Germline loops: CDR1 LGHDT, CDR2 YNNKEL (reference sequence). V was pared by 1 base and J by 2 bases, with 5 bases between. The CDR3 runs 13 residues. As DNA, the CDR3 is TGTGCCAGCAGCCAAGCTAACAACTATGGCTACACCTTC. This translates into CASSQANNYGYTF.

The genes are TRBV7-2 and TRBJ2-1, with 7 bases matching TRBD2. Germline CDR1 reads SGHTA; CDR2 reads FQGNSA. This CDR3 is built from 15 residues. The V and J ends lost 4 bases and 9 bases, in that order; junction bases with no gene match: 12. CDR3 sequence: CASSSDGLVVGEQFF. Written as DNA, the CDR3 is TGTGCCAGCAGCTCTGATGGACTAGTCGTAGGTGAGCAGTTCTTC. The full variable domain, with the rest looked up from reference TRBV7-2 and TRBJ2-1, is GAGVSQSPSNKVTEKGKDVELRCDPISGHTALYWYRQSLGQGLEFLIYFQGNSAPDKSGLPSDRFSAERTGGSVSTLTIQRTQQEDSAVYLCASSSDGLVVGEQFFGPGTRLTVL.

The rearrangement links TRBV13 to TRBJ1-2; tentatively, D is TRBD1 (5 bases). This CDR3 has 14 amino acids. CDR1 and CDR2 (germline): PRHDT, FYEKMQ (reference sequence). V was shortened by 5 bases and J by 1 base, with 11 bases between the two germline ends. CDR3 DNA sequence: TGTGCCAGCAGCCCTGGGACGGATAACTATGGCTACACCTTC. Residues: CASSPGTDNYGYTF. Full variable domain (missing parts from reference TRBV13 and TRBJ1-2): AAGVIQSPRHLIKEKRETATLKCYPIPRHDTVYWYQQGPGQDPQFLISFYEKMQSDKGSIPDRFSAQQFSDYHSELNMSSLELGDSALYFCASSPGTDNYGYTFGSGTRLTVV.

This clone occurred once. This chain uses TRBV9 with TRBJ2-1; D gene unclear. Trimming took 2 bases from V and 1 from J, leaving 10 bases between them. CDR1 is SGDLS, CDR2 YYNGEE, per germline. The CDR3 is 15 residues long. CDR3 sequence (DNA): TGTGCCAGCAGCGTCTCCCCCGGGTCCTACAATGAGCAGTTCTTC. Protein product: CASSVSPGSYNEQFF.

The J gene is TRBJ2-5, the V gene TRBV12-3 or TRBV12-4; 7 nucleotides align to TRBD2. Trimming removed 6 bases from V and 5 bases from J; junction bases left unmatched: 6. The CDR3 is 13 amino acids. CDR3 in DNA: TGTGCCAGCAGACCCCCCGGGGGGGAGACCCAGTACTTC. This codes for CASRPPGGETQYF.

This chain joins TRBV5-1 and TRBJ2-5; D might be TRBD2 (7 bases). This CDR3 is built from 15 residues. Trimming stripped 4 bases from V and 5 bases from J, with 18 bases between. Germline loops: CDR1 SGHRS, CDR2 YFSETQ. CDR3 coding DNA: TGCGCCAGCAGCCCTCTTGGGGGGGGGCATGAGACCCAGTACTTC. It translates to CASSPLGGGHETQYF.

There are a few counts of this clone. The chain uses TRBV4-1 and TRBJ1-6, with 10 nucleotides matching TRBD1. The junction had 9 bases not matched to a gene; V was cut back by 2 bases and J by 14 bases. CDR3 length: 15 residues. The germline gives CDR1 MGHRA, CDR2 YSYEKL. The CDR3 is CASSQPGQGLMSLHF. Here the CDR3 DNA reads TGCGCCAGCAGCCAACCGGGACAGGGGCTAATGTCCCTCCACTTT.

The CDR3 reads CASSDGEMNTEAFF. The DNA for the CDR3 is TGTGCCAGCAGTGATGGGGAAATGAACACTGAAGCTTTCTTT. The chain recombines TRBV25-1 with TRBJ1-1, with D unresolved. CDR3 length equals 14 residues. V lost 3 bases to trimming and J lost 0 bases, with 8 bases between them. Germline V lookup: CDR1 MGHDK, CDR2 SYGVNS.

This chain connects TRBV7-2 to TRBJ1-5, with 8 bases aligning to TRBD1. The germline V gene encodes CDR1 SGHTA and CDR2 FQGNSA. This CDR3 is built from 15 residues. With V trimmed by 1 base and J by 2 bases, 1 base remained unmatched. CDR3 protein: CASSLVTGGNQPQHF. Written as DNA, the CDR3 is TGTGCCAGCAGCTTAGTGACAGGGGGCAATCAGCCCCAGCATTTT.

The genes are TRBV5-1 and TRBJ2-3, with D tentatively TRBD2 (6 bases). Per germline, CDR1 SGHRS and CDR2 YFSETQ. This CDR3 has 14 amino acids. Trimming stripped 0 bases from V and 4 bases from J, with 9 bases between. CDR3 loop: CASSLAGVADTQYF. DNA of the CDR3: TGCGCCAGCAGCTTGGCGGGAGTGGCAGATACGCAGTATTTT. Looking up the rest from reference TRBV5-1 and TRBJ2-3 gives the full variable domain: KAGVTQTPRYLIKTRGQQVTLSCSPISGHRSVSWYQQTPGQGLQFLFEYFSETQRNKGNFPGRFSGRQFSNSRSEMNVSTLELGDSALYLCASSLAGVADTQYFGPGTRLTVL.

This chain uses TRBV7-2 with TRBJ2-7, with D uncertain. V lost 1 base and J lost 8, with 21 bases in between. CDR3 length: 16 amino acids. Per the germline V gene, CDR1 is SGHTA and CDR2 is FQGNSA. In nucleotides, the CDR3 is TGTGCCAGCAGCTTAGTTTTCGGCGGAACGCCTACGCAGCAGTACTTC. This gives the protein CASSLVFGGTPTQQYF.

This sequence joins TRBV9 and TRBJ2-7; 11 bases are shared with TRBD1. CDR3 size: 15 residues. Trimming took 4 bases from V and 3 from J; bases not matched to a gene: 6. The germline gives CDR1 SGDLS, CDR2 YYNGEE. CDR3 in amino acids: CASSQEDRGLYEQYF. CDR3 nucleotide sequence: TGTGCCAGCAGCCAAGAGGACAGGGGGCTCTACGAGCAGTACTTC. The whole variable domain, remainder taken from reference TRBV9 and TRBJ2-7, is DSGVTQTPKHLITATGQRVTLRCSPRSGDLSVYWYQQSLDQGLQFLIQYYNGEERAKGNILERFSAQQFPDLHSELNLSSLELGDSALYFCASSQEDRGLYEQYFGPGTRLTVT.

The gene calls are TRBV11-2 and TRBJ1-6, with D possibly TRBD1 on 6 matching bases. Germline V CDR1 and CDR2: SGHAT, FQNNGV. The CDR3 consists of 16 residues. Trimming stripped 1 base from V and 5 bases from J, with 12 bases between. CDR3 protein: CASSLGDISHNSPLHF. CDR3 in DNA: TGTGCCAGCAGCTTAGGGGACATCTCTCATAATTCACCCCTCCACTTT.

The V gene is TRBV10-3, the J gene TRBJ1-2, with TRBD1 as a possible D gene (5 bases). This CDR3 region has 14 residues. Germline V gene data show CDR1 as ENHRY and CDR2 as SYGVKD. V lost 0 bases and J lost 6, with 11 bases in between. The DNA of the CDR3 is TGTGCCATCAGTGAGTCCGGCAGGGCGAATGGCTACACCTTC. Translation: CAISESGRANGYTF.

Here the CDR3 reads CASSKGTSGPERVDTQYF. In DNA form, the CDR3 reads TGTGCCAGCAGTAAAGGGACTAGCGGTCCAGAGAGGGTAGATACGCAGTATTTT. V gene TRBV28 combines with J gene TRBJ2-3, with 11 bases aligning to TRBD2. Germline V gene sequence: CDR1 MDHEN, CDR2 SYDVKM. The CDR3 is 18 amino acids. The ends lost 5 bases at V and 5 bases at J; junction bases unmatched: 15.